The present entry profiles one T cell receptor (beta chain) with its context. Germline-derived CDR1 and CDR2 are SGHAT and FQNNGV. With V trimmed by 1 base and J by 4 bases, 6 bases remained unmatched. The CDR3 is made up of 16 amino acids. Participants were aged about 18 to 95 years, lived in around 22 US areas, and enrolled virtually. Assignment of participants to cohorts was predicated upon participant-reported clinical history. In the authors' methods: Reference gene primer amplification yielded estimated nucleated cell counts. Profiling relied on immunoSEQ multiplex PCR, and the TCRdb table lists in-frame clones only, not all of them. The V and J calls and clone size are taken from that table; D and trimming were inferred from the DNA. This sample has under 250,000 clones, with approximately 88% found just once. These data originate in a study of blood T cell repertoires in COVID-19. On the study more broadly: COVID-19 samples, acute and convalescent, were from the United States, Italy and Spain.

Sequenced material: PBMCs or T cells enriched from blood (not recorded which). The sequence was obtained from a woman younger than 45 with acute COVID-19. This chain uses TRBV11-2 with TRBJ2-3; 9 bases are a match to TRBD2. The chain's CDR3 is CASSLGVSGGSDTQYF. CDR3 DNA sequence: TGTGCCAGCAGCTTAGGAGTTAGCGGGGGATCAGATACGCAGTATTTT.